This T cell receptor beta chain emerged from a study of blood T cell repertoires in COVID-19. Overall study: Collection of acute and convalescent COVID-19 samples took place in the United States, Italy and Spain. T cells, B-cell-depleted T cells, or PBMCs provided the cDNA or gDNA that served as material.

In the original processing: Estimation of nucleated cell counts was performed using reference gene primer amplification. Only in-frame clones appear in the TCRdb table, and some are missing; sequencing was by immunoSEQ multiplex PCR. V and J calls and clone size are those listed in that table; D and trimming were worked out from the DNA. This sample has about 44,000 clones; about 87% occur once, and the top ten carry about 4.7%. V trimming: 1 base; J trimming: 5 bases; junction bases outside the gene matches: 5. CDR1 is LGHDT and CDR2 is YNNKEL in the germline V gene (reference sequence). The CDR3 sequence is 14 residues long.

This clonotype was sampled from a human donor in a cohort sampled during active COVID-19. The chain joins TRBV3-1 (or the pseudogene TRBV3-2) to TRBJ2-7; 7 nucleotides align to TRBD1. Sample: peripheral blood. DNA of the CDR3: TGTGCCAGCAGCCAAGGGGGACAGACTAACGAGCAGTACTTC. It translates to CASSQGGQTNEQYF.